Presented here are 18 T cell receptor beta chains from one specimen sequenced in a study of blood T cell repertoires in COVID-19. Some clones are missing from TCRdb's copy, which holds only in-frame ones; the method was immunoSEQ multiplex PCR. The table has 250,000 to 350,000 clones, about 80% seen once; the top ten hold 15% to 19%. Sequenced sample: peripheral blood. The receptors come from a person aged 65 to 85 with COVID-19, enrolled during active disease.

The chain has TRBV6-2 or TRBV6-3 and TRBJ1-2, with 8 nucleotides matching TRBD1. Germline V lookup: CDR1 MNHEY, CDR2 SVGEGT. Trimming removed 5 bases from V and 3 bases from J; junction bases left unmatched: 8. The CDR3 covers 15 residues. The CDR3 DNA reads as TGTGCCAGCAGTCCGGCAGGGGGCTGGGACTATGGCTACACCTTC. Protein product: CASSPAGGWDYGYTF.

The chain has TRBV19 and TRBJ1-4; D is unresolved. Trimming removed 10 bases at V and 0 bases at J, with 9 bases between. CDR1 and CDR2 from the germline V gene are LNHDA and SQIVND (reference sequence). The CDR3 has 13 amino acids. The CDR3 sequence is CATQAATNEKLFF. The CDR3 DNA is TGTGCCACCCAAGCTGCAACTAATGAAAAACTGTTTTTT.

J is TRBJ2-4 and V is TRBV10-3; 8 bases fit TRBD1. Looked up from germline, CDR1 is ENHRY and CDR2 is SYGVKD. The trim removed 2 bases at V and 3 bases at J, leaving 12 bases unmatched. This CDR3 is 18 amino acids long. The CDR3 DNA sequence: TGTGCCATCAGTGAGGTCGGAAAGGACAGGGTTGTCAAAAACATTCAGTACTTC. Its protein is CAISEVGKDRVVKNIQYF.

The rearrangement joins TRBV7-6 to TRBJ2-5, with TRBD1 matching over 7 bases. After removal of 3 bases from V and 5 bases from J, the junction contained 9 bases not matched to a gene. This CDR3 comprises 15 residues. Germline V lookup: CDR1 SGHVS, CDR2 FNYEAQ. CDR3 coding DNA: TGTGCCAGCAGCTTGGTGAGGGGGCCAACGGAGACCCAGTACTTC. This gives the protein CASSLVRGPTETQYF.

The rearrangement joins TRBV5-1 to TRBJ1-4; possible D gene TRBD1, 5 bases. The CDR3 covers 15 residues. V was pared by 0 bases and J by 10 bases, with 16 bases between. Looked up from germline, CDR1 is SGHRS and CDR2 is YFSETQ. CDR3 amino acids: CASSLEVGGGGKLFF. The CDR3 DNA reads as TGCGCCAGCAGCTTGGAAGTGGGCGGGGGAGGAAAACTGTTTTTT.

This CDR3 is CASSQEALYKGDTEAFF. The CDR3 nucleotides are TGCGCCAGCAGCCAAGAAGCTCTATATAAGGGGGACACTGAAGCTTTCTTT. The chain couples TRBV4-1 to TRBJ1-1; tentative D call: TRBD1 (6 bases). The V and J ends lost 0 bases and 3 bases respectively, with 17 bases between them. The CDR3 covers 17 residues. Germline loops: CDR1 MGHRA, CDR2 YSYEKL.

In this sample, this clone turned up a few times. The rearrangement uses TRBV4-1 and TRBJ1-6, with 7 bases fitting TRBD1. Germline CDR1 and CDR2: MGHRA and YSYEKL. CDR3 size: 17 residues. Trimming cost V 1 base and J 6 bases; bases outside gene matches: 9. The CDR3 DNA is TGCGCCAGCAGCCAAGTCGGGGCAGGACAGGTTAATTCACCCCTCCACTTT. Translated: CASSQVGAGQVNSPLHF.

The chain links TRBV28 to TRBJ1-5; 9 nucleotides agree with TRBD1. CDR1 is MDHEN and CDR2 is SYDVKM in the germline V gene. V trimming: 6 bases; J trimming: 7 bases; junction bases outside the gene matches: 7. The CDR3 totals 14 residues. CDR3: CASRNTGGGQPQHF. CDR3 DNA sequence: TGTGCCAGCAGGAATACAGGGGGCGGACAGCCCCAGCATTTT.

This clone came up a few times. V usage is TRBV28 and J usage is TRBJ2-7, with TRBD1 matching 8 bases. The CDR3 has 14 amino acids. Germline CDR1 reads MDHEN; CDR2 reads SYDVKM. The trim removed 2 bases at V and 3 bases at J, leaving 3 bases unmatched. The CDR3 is CASSLQGAIYEQYF. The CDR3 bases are TGTGCCAGCAGTTTACAGGGGGCCATCTACGAGCAGTACTTC.

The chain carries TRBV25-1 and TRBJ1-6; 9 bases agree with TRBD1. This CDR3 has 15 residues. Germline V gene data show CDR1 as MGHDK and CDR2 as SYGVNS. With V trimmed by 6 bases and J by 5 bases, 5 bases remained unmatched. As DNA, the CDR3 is TGTGCCAGCAGACCGGGACAGGGACATAATTCACCCCTCCACTTT. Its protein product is CASRPGQGHNSPLHF.

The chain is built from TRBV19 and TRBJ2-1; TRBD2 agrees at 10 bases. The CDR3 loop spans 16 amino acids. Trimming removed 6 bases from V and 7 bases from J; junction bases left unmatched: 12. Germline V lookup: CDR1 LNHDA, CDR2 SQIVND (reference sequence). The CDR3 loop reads CASSPRGAGGRNEQFF. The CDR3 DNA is TGTGCCAGTAGCCCAAGGGGAGCGGGAGGGAGGAATGAGCAGTTCTTC.

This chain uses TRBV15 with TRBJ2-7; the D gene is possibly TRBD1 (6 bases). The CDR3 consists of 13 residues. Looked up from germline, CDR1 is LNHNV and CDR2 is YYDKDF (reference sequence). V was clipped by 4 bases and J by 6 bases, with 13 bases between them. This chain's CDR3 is CATSINRDVEQYF. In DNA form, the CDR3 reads TGTGCCACCAGCATCAACAGGGACGTCGAGCAGTACTTC.

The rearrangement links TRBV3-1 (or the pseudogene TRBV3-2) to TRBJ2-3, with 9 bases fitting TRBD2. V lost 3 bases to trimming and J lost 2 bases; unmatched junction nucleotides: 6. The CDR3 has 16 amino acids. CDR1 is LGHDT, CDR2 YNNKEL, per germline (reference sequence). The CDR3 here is CASSHGTSGFTDTQYF. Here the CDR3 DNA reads TGTGCCAGCAGCCATGGTACTAGCGGGTTCACAGATACGCAGTATTTT.

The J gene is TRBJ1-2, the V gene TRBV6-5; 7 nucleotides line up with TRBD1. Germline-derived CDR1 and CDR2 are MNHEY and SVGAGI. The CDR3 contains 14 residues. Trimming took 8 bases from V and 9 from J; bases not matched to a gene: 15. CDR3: CASLSGTGDYRYTF. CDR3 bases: TGTGCCAGCCTATCCGGAACAGGGGATTACCGCTACACCTTC.

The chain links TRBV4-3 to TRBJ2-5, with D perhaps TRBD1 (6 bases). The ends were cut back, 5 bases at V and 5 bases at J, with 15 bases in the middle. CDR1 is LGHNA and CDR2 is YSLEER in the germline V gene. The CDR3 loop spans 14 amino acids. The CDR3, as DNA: TGCGCCAGCAGCGGGGGCAGGAACGCCGAGACCCAGTACTTC. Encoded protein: CASSGGRNAETQYF.

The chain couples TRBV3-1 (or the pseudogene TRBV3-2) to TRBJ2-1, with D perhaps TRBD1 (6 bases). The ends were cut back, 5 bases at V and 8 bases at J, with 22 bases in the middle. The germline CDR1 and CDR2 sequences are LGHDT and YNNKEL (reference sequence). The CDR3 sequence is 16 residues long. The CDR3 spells CASSAGPGERFDEQFF. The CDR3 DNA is TGTGCCAGCAGCGCCGGCCCAGGGGAAAGGTTTGATGAGCAGTTCTTC.

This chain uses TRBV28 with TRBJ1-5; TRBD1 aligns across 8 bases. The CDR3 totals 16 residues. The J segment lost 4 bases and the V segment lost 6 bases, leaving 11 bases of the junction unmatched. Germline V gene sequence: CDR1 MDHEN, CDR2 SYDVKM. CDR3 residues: CASSFTGGSGNQPQHF. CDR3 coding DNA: TGTGCCAGCAGCTTCACAGGGGGATCTGGGAATCAGCCCCAGCATTTT.

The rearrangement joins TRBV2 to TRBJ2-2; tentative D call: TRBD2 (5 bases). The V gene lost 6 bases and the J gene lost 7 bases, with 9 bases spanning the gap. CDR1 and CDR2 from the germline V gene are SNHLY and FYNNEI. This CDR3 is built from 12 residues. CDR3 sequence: CASRMEVGELFF. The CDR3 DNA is TGTGCCAGCAGGATGGAGGTCGGGGAGCTGTTTTTT.